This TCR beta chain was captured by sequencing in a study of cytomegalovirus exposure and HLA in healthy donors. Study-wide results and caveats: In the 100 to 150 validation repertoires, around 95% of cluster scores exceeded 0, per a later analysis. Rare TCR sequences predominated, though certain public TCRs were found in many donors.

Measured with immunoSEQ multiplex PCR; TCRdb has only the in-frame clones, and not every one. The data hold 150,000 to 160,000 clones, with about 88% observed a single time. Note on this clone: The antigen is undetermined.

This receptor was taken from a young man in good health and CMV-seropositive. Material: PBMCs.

CDR3 sequence: CASSHLERNEQFF. As DNA, the CDR3 is TGTGCCAGCAGCCACTTAGAGAGGAATGAGCAGTTCTTC. V gene TRBV16 combines with J gene TRBJ2-1; D unresolved. The CDR3 has 13 amino acids. V was clipped by 3 bases and J by 7 bases, with 10 bases between them. Germline V gives CDR1 KGHSY, CDR2 FQNENV.